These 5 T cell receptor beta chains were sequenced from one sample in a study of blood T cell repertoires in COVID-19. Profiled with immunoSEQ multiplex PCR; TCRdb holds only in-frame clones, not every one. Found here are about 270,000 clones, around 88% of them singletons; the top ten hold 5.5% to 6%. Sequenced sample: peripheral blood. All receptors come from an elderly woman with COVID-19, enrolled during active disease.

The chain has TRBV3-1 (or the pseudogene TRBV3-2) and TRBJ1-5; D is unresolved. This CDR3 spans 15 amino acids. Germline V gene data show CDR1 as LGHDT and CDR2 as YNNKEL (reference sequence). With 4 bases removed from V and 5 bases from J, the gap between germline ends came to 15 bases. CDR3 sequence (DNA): TGTGCCAGCAGCCTCGGAGGCGGGAAGCATCAGCCCCAGCATTTT. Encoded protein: CASSLGGGKHQPQHF.

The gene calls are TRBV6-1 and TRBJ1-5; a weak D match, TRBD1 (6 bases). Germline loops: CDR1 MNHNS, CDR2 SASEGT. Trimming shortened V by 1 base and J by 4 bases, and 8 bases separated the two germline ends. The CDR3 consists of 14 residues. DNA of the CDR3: TGTGCCAGCAGTGAAGTGAGGGGGAATCAGCCCCAGCATTTT. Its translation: CASSEVRGNQPQHF.

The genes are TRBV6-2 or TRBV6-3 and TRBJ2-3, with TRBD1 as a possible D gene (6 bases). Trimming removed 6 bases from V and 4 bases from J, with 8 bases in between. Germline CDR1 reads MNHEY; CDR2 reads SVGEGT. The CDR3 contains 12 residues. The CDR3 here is CASSDRPDTQYF. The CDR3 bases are TGTGCCAGCAGCGACAGGCCAGATACGCAGTATTTT.

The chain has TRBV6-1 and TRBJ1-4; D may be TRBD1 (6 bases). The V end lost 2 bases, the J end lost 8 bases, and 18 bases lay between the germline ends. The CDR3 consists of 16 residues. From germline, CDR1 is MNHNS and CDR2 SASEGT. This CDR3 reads CASSENRQAVWEKLFF. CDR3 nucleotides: TGTGCCAGCAGTGAAAACAGACAGGCGGTTTGGGAAAAACTGTTTTTT.

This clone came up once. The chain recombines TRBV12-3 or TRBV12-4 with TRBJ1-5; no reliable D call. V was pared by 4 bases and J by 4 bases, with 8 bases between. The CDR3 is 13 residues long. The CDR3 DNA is TGTGCCAGCAGTTCCTTCGGGAATCAGCCCCAGCATTTT. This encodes CASSSFGNQPQHF.